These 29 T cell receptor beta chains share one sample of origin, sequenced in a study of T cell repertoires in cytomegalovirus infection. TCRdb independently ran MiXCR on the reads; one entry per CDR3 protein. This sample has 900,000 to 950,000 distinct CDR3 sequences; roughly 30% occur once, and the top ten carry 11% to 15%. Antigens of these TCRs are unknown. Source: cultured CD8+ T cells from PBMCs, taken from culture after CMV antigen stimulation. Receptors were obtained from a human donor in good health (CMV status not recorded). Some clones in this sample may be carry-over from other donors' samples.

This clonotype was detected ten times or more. The CDR3 sequence is CASRRAQGTGELFF. DNA of the CDR3: TGTGCCAGCCGCAGGGCCCAGGGCACCGGGGAGCTGTTTTTT. The genes are TRBV7-3 and TRBJ2-2; D perhaps matches TRBD1 (5 bases). The CDR3 loop spans 14 amino acids. Trimming removed 8 bases from V and 4 bases from J, with 14 bases in between. Germline loops: CDR1 SGHTA, CDR2 FQGTGA.

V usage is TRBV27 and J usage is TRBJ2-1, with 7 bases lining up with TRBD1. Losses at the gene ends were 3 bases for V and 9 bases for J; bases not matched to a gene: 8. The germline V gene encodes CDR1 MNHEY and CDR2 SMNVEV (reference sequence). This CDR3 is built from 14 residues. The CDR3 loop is CASSFGEQGIEQFF. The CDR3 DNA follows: TGTGCCAGCAGTTTTGGGGAACAGGGGATTGAGCAGTTCTTC.

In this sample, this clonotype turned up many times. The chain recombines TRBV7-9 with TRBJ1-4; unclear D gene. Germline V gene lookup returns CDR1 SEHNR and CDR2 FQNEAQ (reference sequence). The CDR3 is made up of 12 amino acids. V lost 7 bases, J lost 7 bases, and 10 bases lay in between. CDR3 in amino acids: CASTLGSEKLFF. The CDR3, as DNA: TGTGCCAGCACCCTGGGGAGTGAAAAACTGTTTTTT.

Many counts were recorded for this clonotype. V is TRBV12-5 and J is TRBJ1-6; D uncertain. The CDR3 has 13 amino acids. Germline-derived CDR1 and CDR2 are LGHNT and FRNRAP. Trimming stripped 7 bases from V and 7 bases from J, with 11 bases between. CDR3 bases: TGTGCTAGTGCCCTAAAGGTCAATTCACCCCTCCACTTT. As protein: CASALKVNSPLHF. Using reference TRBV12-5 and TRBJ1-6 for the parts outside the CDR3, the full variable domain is DARVTQTPRHKVTEMGQEVTMRCQPILGHNTVFWYRQTMMQGLELLAYFRNRAPLDDSGMPKDRFSAEMPDATLATLKIQPSEPRDSAVYFCASALKVNSPLHFGNGTRLTVT.

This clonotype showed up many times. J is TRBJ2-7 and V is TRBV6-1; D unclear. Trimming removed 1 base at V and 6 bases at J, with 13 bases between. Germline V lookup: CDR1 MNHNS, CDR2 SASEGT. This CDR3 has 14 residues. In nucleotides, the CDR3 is TGTGCCAGCAGTGAAGTTGAAGGCGTCTCCGAGCAGTACGTC. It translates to CASSEVEGVSEQYV.

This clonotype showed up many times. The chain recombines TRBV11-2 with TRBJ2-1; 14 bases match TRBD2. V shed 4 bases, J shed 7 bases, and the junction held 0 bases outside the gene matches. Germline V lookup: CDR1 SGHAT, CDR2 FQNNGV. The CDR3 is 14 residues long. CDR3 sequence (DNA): TGTGCCAGCAGCTGGACTAGCGGGGGGAATGAGCAGTTCTTC. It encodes CASSWTSGGNEQFF.

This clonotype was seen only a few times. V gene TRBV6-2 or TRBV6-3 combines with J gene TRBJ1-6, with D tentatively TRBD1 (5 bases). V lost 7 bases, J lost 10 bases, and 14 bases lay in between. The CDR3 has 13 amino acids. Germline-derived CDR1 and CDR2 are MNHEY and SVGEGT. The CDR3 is CASKEVRGSPLHF. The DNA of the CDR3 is TGTGCCAGCAAAGAGGTCCGGGGCTCACCCCTCCACTTT.

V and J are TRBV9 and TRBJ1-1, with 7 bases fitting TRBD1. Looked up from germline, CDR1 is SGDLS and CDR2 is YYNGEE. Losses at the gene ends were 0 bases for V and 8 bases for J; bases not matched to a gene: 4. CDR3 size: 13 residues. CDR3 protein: CASSVVQGQEAFF. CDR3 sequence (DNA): TGTGCCAGCAGCGTAGTCCAGGGACAGGAAGCTTTCTTT.

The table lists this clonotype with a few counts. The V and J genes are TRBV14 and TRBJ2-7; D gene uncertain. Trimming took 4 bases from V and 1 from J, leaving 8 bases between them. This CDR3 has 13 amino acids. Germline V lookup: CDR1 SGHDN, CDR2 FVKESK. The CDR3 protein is CASSPQNSYEQYF. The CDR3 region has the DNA TGTGCCAGCAGCCCGCAGAATTCCTACGAGCAGTACTTC.

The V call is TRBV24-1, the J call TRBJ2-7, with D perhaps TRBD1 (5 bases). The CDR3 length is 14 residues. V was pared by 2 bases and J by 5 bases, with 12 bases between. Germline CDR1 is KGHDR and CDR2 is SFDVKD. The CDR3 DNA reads TGTGCCACCAGTGATTCTGGAAAACAGGACGAGCAGTACTTC. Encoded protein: CATSDSGKQDEQYF.

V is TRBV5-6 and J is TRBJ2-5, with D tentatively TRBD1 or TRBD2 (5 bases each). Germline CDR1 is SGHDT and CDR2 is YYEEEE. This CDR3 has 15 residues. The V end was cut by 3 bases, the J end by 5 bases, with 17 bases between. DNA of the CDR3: TGTGCCAGCAGCTCCCCCGGGACGGACGGGGAGACCCAGTACTTC. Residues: CASSSPGTDGETQYF.

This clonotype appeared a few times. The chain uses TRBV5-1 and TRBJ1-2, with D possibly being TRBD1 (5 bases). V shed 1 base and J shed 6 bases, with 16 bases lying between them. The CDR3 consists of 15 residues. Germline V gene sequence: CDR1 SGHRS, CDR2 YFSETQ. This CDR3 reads CASSLIQGGHDGYTF. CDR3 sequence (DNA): TGCGCCAGCAGCTTGATCCAGGGCGGGCATGATGGCTACACCTTC.

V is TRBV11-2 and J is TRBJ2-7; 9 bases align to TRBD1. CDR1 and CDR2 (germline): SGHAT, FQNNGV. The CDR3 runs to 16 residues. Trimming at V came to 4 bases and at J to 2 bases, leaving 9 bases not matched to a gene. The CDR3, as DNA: TGTGCCAGCAGCTCCTCCGGGACAGGGAAGCCCTACGAGCAGTACTTC. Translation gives CASSSSGTGKPYEQYF.

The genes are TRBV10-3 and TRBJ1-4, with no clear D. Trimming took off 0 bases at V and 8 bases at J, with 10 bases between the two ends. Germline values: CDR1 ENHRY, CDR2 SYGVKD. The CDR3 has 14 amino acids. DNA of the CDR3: TGTGCCATCAGTGAGTCAGGGTTGGGGGAAAAACTGTTTTTT. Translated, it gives CAISESGLGEKLFF.

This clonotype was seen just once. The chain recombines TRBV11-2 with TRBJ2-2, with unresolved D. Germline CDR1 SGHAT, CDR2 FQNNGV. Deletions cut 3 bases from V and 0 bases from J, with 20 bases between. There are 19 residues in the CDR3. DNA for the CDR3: TGTGCCAGCAGCTTGTCGTGGCCCCCGAATCTTCCGAACACCGGGGAGCTGTTTTTT. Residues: CASSLSWPPNLPNTGELFF.

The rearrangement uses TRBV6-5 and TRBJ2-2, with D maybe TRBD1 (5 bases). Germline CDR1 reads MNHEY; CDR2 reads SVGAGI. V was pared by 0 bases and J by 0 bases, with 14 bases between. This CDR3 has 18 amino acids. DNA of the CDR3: TGTGCCAGCAGTTACTCGATGGCGACAGCCACGAACACCGGGGAGCTGTTTTTT. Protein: CASSYSMATATNTGELFF.

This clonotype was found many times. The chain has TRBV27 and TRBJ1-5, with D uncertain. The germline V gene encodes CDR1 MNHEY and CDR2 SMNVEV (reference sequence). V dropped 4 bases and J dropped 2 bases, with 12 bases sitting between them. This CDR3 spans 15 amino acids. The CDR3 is CASSSGVQRNQPQHF. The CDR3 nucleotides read TGTGCCAGCAGTTCCGGGGTCCAACGCAATCAGCCCCAGCATTTT.

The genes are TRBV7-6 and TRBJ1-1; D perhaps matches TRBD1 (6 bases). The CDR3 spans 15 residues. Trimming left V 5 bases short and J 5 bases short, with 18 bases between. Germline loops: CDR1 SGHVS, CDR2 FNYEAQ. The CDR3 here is CASSPSWDTGTEAFF. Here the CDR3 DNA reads TGTGCCAGCAGCCCCTCATGGGACACAGGAACTGAAGCTTTCTTT.

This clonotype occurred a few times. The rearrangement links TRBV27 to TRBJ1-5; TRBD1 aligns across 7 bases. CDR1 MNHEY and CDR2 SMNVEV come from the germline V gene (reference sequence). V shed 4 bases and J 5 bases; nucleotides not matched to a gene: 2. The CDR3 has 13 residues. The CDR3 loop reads CASSWDSYQPQHF. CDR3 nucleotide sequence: TGTGCCAGCAGTTGGGACAGCTATCAGCCCCAGCATTTT.

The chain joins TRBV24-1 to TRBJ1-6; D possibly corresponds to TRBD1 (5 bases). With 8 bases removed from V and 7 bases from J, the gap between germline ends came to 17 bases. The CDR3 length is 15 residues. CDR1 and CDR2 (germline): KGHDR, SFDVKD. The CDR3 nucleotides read TGTGCCACCAAAGACAGTCTAAAGCGGAATTCACCCCTCCACTTT. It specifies CATKDSLKRNSPLHF.

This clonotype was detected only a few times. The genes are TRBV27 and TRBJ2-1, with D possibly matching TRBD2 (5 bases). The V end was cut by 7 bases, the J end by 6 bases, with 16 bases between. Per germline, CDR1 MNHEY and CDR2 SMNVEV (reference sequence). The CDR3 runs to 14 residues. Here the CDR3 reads CASNEGEVANEQFF. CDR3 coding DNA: TGTGCCAGCAACGAGGGAGAGGTAGCCAATGAGCAGTTCTTC.

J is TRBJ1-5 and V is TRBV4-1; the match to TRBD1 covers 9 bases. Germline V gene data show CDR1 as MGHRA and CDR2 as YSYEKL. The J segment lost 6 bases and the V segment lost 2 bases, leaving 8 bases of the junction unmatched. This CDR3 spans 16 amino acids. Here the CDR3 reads CASSQPGQGQVQPQHF. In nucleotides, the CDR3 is TGCGCCAGCAGCCAACCAGGACAGGGGCAGGTTCAGCCCCAGCATTTT.

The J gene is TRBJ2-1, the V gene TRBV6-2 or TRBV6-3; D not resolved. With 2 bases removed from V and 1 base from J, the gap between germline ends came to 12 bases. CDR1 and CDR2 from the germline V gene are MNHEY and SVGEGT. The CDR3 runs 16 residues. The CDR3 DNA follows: TGTGCCAGCAGTTACGGGTGGCAGACATCCTACAATGAGCAGTTCTTC. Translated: CASSYGWQTSYNEQFF.

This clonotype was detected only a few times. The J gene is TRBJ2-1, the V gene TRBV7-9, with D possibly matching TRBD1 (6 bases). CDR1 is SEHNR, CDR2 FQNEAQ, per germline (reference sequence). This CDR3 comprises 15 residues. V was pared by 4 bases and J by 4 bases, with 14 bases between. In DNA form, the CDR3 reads TGTGCCAGCAGCTATCCGGACAGTAGATACAATGAGCAGTTCTTC. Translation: CASSYPDSRYNEQFF.

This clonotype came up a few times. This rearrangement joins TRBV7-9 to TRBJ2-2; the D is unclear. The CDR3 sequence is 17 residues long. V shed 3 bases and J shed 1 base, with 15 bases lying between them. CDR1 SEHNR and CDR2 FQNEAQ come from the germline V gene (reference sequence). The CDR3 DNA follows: TGTGCCAGCAGCTTTACCGGGTCCCATAGGAACACCGGGGAGCTGTTTTTT. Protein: CASSFTGSHRNTGELFF.

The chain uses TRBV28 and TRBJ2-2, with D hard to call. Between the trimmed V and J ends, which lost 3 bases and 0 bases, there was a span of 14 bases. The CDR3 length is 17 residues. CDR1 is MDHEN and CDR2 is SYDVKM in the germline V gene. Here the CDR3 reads CASSFGSWGSNTGELFF. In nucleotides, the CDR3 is TGTGCCAGCAGTTTTGGGTCCTGGGGATCGAACACCGGGGAGCTGTTTTTT.

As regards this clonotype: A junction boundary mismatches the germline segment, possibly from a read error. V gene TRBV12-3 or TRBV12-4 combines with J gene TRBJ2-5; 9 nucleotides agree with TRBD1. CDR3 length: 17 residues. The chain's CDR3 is CASSLGGQGAGQETQYF. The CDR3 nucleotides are TGTGCCAGCAGCTTAGGGGGACAGGGAGCGGGCCAAGAGACCCAGTACTTC.

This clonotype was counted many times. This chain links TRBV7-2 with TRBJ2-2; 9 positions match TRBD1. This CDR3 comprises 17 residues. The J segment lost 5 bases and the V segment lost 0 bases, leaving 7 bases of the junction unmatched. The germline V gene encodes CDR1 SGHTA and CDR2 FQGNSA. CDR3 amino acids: CASSLAPGQGYTGELFF. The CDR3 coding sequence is TGTGCCAGCAGCTTAGCCCCGGGACAGGGTTATACCGGGGAGCTGTTTTTT.

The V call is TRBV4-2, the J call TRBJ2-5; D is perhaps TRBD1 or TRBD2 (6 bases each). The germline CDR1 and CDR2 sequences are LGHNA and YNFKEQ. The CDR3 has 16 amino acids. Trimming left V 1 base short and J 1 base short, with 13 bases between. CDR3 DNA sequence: TGTGCCAGCAGCCAAGGAGGGGGGATGGCCCAAGAGACCCAGTACTTC. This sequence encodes CASSQGGGMAQETQYF.